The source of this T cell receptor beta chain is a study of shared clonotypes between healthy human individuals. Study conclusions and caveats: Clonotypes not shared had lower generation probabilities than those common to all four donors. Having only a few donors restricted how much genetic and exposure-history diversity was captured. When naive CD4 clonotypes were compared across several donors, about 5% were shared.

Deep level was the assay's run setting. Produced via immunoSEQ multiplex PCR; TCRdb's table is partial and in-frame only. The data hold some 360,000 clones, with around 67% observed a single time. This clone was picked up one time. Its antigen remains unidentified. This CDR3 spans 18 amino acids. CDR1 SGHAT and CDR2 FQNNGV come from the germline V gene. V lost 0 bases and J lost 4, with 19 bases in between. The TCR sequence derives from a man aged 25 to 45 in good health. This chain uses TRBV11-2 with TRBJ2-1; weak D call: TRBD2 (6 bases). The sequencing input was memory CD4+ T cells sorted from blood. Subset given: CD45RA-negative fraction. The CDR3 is CASSLDRWGEMLYNEQFF. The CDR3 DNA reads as TGTGCCAGCAGCTTAGATCGCTGGGGGGAGATGCTATACAATGAGCAGTTCTTC.